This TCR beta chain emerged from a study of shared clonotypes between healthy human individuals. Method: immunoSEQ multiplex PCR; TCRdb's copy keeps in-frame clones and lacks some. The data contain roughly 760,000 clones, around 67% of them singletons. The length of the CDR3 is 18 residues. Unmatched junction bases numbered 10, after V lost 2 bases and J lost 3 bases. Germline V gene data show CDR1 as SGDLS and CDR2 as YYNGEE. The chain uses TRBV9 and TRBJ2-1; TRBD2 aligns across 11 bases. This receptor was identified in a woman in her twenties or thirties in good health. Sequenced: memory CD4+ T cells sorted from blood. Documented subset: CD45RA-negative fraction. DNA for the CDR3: TGTGCCAGCAGCGTCGGAACTAGCGGGAGAGGGAGCTACAATGAGCAGTTCTTC. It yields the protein CASSVGTSGRGSYNEQFF.